The 7 T cell receptor beta chains listed next were all sequenced from one sample in a study of cytomegalovirus exposure and HLA in healthy donors. This PCR relied on a set of 60 Vbeta primers and 13 Jbeta primers. This table comes from immunoSEQ multiplex PCR, and its TCRdb copy is limited to in-frame clones, with some not included. This table has 100,000 to 150,000 clones, around four fifths appearing once. The specimen was PBMCs. Every receptor here comes from a male donor in good health and CMV-seronegative.

The chain links TRBV9 to TRBJ2-7, with TRBD2 matching over 7 bases. V lost 10 bases, J lost 0 bases, and 10 bases stayed unmatched. CDR1 and CDR2 (germline): SGDLS, YYNGEE. The CDR3 runs to 14 residues. CDR3 residues: CAPRGGGTSYEQYF. CDR3 coding DNA: TGTGCCCCCCGGGGCGGGGGAACCTCCTACGAGCAGTACTTC.

The chain links TRBV5-1 to TRBJ1-5; 7 bases are a match to TRBD1. Germline CDR1 is SGHRS and CDR2 is YFSETQ. The CDR3 totals 15 residues. With 0 bases clipped from V and 6 bases from J, the junction kept 6 bases outside the gene matches. For the CDR3, the DNA is TGCGCCAGCAGCTTGGGATCACAGGGGACTCAGCCCCAGCATTTT. As protein: CASSLGSQGTQPQHF. The variable domain in full, with the rest retrieved from reference TRBV5-1 and TRBJ1-5, is KAGVTQTPRYLIKTRGQQVTLSCSPISGHRSVSWYQQTPGQGLQFLFEYFSETQRNKGNFPGRFSGRQFSNSRSEMNVSTLELGDSALYLCASSLGSQGTQPQHFGDGTRLSIL.

V is TRBV7-9 and J is TRBJ2-5; D gene unclear. V lost 4 bases, J lost 4 bases, and 7 bases lay in between. CDR3 size: 12 residues. Germline lookup yields CDR1 SEHNR and CDR2 FQNEAQ (reference sequence). CDR3 sequence reads: CASSSWAETQYF. The DNA for the CDR3 is TGTGCCAGCAGCTCCTGGGCAGAGACCCAGTACTTC.

The genes are TRBV9 and TRBJ2-1; 8 positions agree with TRBD2. Germline V gene lookup returns CDR1 SGDLS and CDR2 YYNGEE. J gave up 4 bases and V 0 bases, and 9 bases lay outside the gene matches. The CDR3 length is 17 residues. CDR3 sequence: CASSVAGLASGYNEQFF. In nucleotides, the CDR3 is TGTGCCAGCAGCGTAGCTGGTCTGGCTAGCGGGTACAATGAGCAGTTCTTC.

J is TRBJ1-3 and V is TRBV7-9; maybe TRBD1 (6 bases). CDR3 length: 15 amino acids. Germline-derived CDR1 and CDR2 are SEHNR and FQNEAQ (reference sequence). V lost 2 bases to trimming and J lost 0 bases, with 8 bases between them. DNA of the CDR3: TGTGCCAGCAGCTTATCAGGGGACTCTGGAAACACCATATATTTT. Its protein is CASSLSGDSGNTIYF.

The chain links TRBV6-5 to TRBJ2-1, with TRBD2 matching over 9 bases. V was pared by 4 bases and J by 7 bases, with 11 bases of the junction left unmatched. Germline V gene lookup returns CDR1 MNHEY and CDR2 SVGAGI. The CDR3 runs to 16 residues. The CDR3 DNA is TGTGCCAGCAGTTTTTCTAGCGGGGACCTCTGGAATGAGCAGTTCTTC. Its translation is CASSFSSGDLWNEQFF.

Only a few counts were recorded for this clone. Because the CDR3's place on the DNA is in doubt, the DNA is left out and the CDR3 is given as listed by TCRdb. The rearrangement joins TRBV6-5 to TRBJ2-7; whether TRBD2, the table's D call, matches the DNA was not checked. Germline CDR1 reads MNHEY; CDR2 reads SVGAGI. The CDR3 extends over 12 residues, inclusive of both ends. This CDR3 is CASSSSGGRKYF.